The present T cell receptor beta chain was sequenced within a study of beta chain features in type 1 diabetes. Germline V CDR1 and CDR2: LNHDA, SQIVND (reference sequence). With 6 bases clipped from V and 3 bases from J, the junction kept 7 bases outside the gene matches. The CDR3 runs to 15 residues. Reverse transcription of all isolated RNA meant that expressed TCRB transcripts were sequenced. Clones were read by immunoSEQ multiplex PCR, and TCRdb kept only the in-frame ones, dropping some. The table has roughly 230,000 clones, roughly 9.6% seen once. This sequence was found in a woman under 30 in good health. The specimen sequenced was naive CD4+ T cells from blood. The chain combines TRBV19 with TRBJ2-5, with TRBD1 identical over 10 bases. Here the CDR3 reads CASRILGQGEETQYF. For the CDR3, the DNA is TGTGCCAGTAGGATCCTAGGACAGGGGGAAGAGACCCAGTACTTC.